The sequence of this T cell receptor (beta chain) was determined in a study of T cells after yellow fever vaccination. Study results and limitations: A secondary response was less intense yet reached its peak sooner, at day 5 versus 15. Subsequent booster samples again held most clones from primary vaccination (96% CD4, approximately 85% CD8). Although most clonotypes did not, a small share appeared in both CD4 and CD8 compartments.

The 5'RACE template-switching step produced TCR cDNA and added a universal primer site and UMIs. TCRdb reanalysed the 5' RACE reads using MiXCR and keeps one entry per CDR3 protein. The sample contains fewer than 450,000 distinct CDR3 sequences, about 4% of which appear only once. Germline lookup yields CDR1 SGHAT and CDR2 FQDESV (reference sequence). Trimming removed 1 base from V and 6 bases from J, with 13 bases in between. The length of the CDR3 is 15 residues. This clonotype was recorded a few times. No antigen is known for it. The chain joins TRBV11-1 to TRBJ1-5; D ambiguous. This sample comprised PBMCs, obtained 5 days after the yellow fever booster vaccination. This sequence was found in a man younger than 30 who received the YFV17D yellow fever vaccine. CDR3 loop: CASSLGVGRGQPQHF. CDR3 sequence (DNA): TGTGCCAGCAGCTTAGGTGTCGGACGGGGTCAGCCCCAGCATTTT.